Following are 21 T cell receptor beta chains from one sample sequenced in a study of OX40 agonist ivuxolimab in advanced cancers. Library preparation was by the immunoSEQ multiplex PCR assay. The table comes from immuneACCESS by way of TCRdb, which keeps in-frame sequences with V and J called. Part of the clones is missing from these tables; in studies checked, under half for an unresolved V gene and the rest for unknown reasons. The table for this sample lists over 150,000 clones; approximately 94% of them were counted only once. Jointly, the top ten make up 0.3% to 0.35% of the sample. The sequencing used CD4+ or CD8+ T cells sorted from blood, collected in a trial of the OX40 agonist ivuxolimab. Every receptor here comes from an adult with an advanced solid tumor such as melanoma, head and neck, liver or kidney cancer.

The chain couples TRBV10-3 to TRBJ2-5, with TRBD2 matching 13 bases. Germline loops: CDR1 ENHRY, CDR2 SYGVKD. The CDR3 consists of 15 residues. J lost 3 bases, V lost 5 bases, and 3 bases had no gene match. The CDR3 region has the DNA TGTGCCATCAGTCGACTAGCGGGGGGAGAAGAGACCCAGTACTTC. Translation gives CAISRLAGGEETQYF.

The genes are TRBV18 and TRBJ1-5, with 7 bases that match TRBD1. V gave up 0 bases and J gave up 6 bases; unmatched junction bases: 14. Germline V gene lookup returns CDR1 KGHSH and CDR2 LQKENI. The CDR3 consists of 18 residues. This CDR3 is CASSPPASTGRLGQPQHF. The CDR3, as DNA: TGTGCCAGCTCACCACCAGCTTCGACAGGGAGATTGGGTCAGCCCCAGCATTTT.

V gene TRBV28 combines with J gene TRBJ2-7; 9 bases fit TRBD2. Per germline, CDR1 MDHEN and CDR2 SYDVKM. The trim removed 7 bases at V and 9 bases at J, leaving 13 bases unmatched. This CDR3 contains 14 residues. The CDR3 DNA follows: TGTGCCAGCATTCCAGGGACTAGCCCGGCCGGGCAGTACTTC. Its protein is CASIPGTSPAGQYF.

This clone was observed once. This CDR3 reads CASTMGQGSYNEQFF. For the CDR3, the DNA is TGTGCCAGCACCATGGGACAGGGCTCCTACAATGAGCAGTTCTTC. This chain connects TRBV5-7 to TRBJ2-1; 9 bases are shared with TRBD1. TRBV5-7 is placed among ORFs of uncertain function. The trim removed 6 bases at V and 0 bases at J, leaving 4 bases unmatched. The CDR3 has 15 residues.

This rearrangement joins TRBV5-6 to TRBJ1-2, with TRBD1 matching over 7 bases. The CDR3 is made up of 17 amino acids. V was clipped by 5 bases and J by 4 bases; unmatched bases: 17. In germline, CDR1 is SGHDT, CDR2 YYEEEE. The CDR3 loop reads CASSPTGRGQGVYGYTF. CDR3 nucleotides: TGTGCCAGCAGTCCTACCGGACGGGGGCAGGGGGTCTATGGCTACACCTTC.

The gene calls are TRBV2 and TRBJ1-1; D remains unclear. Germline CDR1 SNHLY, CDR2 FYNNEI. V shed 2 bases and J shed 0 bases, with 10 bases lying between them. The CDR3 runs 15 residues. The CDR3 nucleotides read TGTGCCAGCAGTGAAATGGCAGAGATGAACACTGAAGCTTTCTTT. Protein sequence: CASSEMAEMNTEAFF.

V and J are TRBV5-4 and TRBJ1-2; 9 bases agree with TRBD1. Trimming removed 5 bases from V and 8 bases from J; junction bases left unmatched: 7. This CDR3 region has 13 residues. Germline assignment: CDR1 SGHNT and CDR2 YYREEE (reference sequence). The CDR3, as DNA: TGTGCCAGCAGTTCCGGGACAGGGAGAGGCTACACCTTC. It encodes CASSSGTGRGYTF.

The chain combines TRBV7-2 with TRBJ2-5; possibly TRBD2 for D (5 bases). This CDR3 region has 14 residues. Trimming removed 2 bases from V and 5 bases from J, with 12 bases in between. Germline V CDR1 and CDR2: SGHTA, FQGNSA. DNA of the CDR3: TGTGCCAGCAGCTTATGGGAGTGGGGTGAGACCCAGTACTTC. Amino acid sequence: CASSLWEWGETQYF.

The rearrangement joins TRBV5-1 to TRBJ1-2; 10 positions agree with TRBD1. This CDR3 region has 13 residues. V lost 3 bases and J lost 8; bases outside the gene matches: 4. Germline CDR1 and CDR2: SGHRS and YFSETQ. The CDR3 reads CASSSDRGLGYTF. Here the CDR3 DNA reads TGCGCCAGCAGCTCCGACAGGGGGCTGGGCTACACCTTC.

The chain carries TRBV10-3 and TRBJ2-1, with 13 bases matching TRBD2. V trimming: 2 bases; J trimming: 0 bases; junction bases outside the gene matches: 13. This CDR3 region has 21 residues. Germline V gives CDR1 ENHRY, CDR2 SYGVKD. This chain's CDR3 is CAISETYTSGRAPSSYNEQFF. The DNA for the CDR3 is TGTGCCATCAGTGAGACCTACACTAGCGGGAGGGCGCCTAGCTCCTACAATGAGCAGTTCTTC.

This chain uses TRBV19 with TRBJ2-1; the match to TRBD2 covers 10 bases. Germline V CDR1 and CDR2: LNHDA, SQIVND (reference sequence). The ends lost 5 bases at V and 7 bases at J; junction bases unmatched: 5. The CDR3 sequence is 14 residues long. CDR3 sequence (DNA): TGTGCCAGTAGTGAGCGGGGGGGCATAAATGAGCAGTTCTTC. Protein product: CASSERGGINEQFF.

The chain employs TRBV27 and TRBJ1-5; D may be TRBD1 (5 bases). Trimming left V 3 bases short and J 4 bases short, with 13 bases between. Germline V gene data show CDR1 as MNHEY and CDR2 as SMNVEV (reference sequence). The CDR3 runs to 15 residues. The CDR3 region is CASSFGGGRNQPQHF. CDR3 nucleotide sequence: TGTGCCAGCAGTTTCGGGGGTGGAAGGAATCAGCCCCAGCATTTT.

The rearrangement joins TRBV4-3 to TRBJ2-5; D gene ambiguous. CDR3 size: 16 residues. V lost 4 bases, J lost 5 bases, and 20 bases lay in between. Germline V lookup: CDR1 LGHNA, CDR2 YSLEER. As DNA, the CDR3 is TGCGCCAGCAGCCCCCAAGGGCGGAGACCCTGGGAGACCCAGTACTTC. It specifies CASSPQGRRPWETQYF.

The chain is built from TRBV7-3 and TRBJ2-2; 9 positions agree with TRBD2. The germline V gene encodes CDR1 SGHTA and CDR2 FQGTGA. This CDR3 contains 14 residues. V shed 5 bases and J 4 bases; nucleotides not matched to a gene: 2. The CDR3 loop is CASSLAGPTGELFF. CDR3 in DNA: TGTGCCAGCAGCCTAGCGGGGCCCACCGGGGAGCTGTTTTTT. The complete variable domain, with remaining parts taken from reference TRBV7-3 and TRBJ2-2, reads GAGVSQTPSNKVTEKGKYVELRCDPISGHTALYWYRQSLGQGPEFLIYFQGTGAADDSGLPNDRFFAVRPEGSVSTLKIQRTERGDSAVYLCASSLAGPTGELFFGEGSRLTVL.

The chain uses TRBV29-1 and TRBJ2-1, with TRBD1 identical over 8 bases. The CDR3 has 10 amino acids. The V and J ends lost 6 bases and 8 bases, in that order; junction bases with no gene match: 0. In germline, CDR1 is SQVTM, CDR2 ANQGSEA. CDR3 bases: TGCAGCGTGACAGGGGATGAGCAGTTCTTC. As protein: CSVTGDEQFF.

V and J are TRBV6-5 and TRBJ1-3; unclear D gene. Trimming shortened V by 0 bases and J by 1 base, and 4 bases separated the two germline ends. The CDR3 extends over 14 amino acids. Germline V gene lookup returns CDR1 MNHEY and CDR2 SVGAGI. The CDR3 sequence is CASSYSGSGNTIYF. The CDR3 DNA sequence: TGTGCCAGCAGTTACTCGGGTTCTGGAAACACCATATATTTT.

CDR3 DNA sequence: TGTGCCAGCAGTTTAAACAGGGTTCCCGGGGATGAGCAGTTCTTC. It yields the protein CASSLNRVPGDEQFF. The chain combines TRBV6-4 with TRBJ2-1; the D gene is possibly TRBD1 (6 bases). Looked up from germline, CDR1 is MRHNA and CDR2 is SNTAGT. V shed 5 bases and J shed 8 bases, with 19 bases lying between them. The CDR3 is made up of 15 amino acids.

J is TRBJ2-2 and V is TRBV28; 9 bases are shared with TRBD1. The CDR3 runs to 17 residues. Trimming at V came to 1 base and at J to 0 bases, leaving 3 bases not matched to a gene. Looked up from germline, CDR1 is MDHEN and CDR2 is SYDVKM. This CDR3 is CASSLYGTGTNTGELFF. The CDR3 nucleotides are TGTGCCAGCAGTTTATATGGGACAGGGACGAACACCGGGGAGCTGTTTTTT.

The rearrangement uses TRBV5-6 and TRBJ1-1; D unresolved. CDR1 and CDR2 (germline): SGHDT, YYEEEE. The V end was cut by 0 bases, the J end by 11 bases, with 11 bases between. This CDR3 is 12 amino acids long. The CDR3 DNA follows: TGTGCCAGCAGCTTGGATAGGGCGCGCGCTTTCTTT. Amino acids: CASSLDRARAFF.

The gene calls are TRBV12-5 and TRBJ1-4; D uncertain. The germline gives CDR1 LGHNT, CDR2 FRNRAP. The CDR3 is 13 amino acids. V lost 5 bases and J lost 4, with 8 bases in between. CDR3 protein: CASGTVLNEKLFF. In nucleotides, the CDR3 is TGTGCTAGTGGTACCGTCCTTAATGAAAAACTGTTTTTT.

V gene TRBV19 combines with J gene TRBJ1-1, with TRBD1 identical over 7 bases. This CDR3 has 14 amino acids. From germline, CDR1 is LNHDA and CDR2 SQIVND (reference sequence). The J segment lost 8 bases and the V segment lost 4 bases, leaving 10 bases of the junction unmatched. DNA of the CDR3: TGTGCCAGTAGTACCGGGACAGCGGTTTGGGAAGCTTTCTTT. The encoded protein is CASSTGTAVWEAFF.